A selection of T cell receptor beta chains follows, all from one sample in a study of molecular identifiers for immune sequencing clone quantification. TCRdb ran MiXCR on the PCR reads and lists one entry per CDR3 protein. The sample records 490,000 or so distinct CDR3 sequences, around a fifth being singletons. Sequenced: naive CD8+ T cells from blood, with Jurkat cell RNA spiked in. The origin of the receptors is a human donor in good health. Some libraries in this study had Jurkat cell RNA spiked in. Both conserved end residues are part of each CDR3. A D gene is named only where the DNA matches it firmly. Expanded clones are given a class, and other clones once, few, many or no size at all.

>NA|TRBV5-6|TRBJ2-7|NA
CASSWQYEQYF
TGTGCCAGCAGCTGGCAGTACGAGCAGTACTTC
>few|TRBV5-4|TRBJ2-3|NA
CASSLYYGGRGTDTQYF
TGTGCCAGCAGCTTGTATTACGGGGGCAGGGGTACAGATACGCAGTATTTT
>many|TRBV7-3|TRBJ1-5|NA
CASSSEQGFNQPQHF
TGTGCCAGCAGCTCTGAACAGGGTTTCAATCAGCCCCAGCATTTT
>few|TRBV20-1|TRBJ2-5|NA
CSARPSGGQETQYF
TGCAGTGCTCGGCCTTCCGGTGGCCAAGAGACCCAGTACTTC
>NA|TRBV7-9|TRBJ2-7|TRBD1
CASSSGGQGPYEQYF
TGTGCCAGCAGCTCGGGTGGACAGGGGCCCTACGAGCAGTACTTC
>NA|TRBV20-1|TRBJ2-7|NA
CSARGSLSYEQHF
TGCAGTGCTAGAGGTTCCCTCTCCTACGAGCAGCACTTC
>NA|TRBV20-1|TRBJ2-2|NA
CSARAKQRTTGELFF
TGCAGTGCTAGAGCTAAACAGAGAACCACCGGGGAGCTGTTTTTT
>NA|TRBV6-5|TRBJ2-7|NA
CASTQLGSYEQYF
TGTGCCAGCACCCAACTGGGCTCCTACGAGCAGTACTTC
>many|TRBV7-8|TRBJ1-1|TRBD1
CASSTGQGGTEAFF
TGTGCCAGCAGCACGGGACAGGGTGGCACTGAAGCTTTCTTT
>few|TRBV9|TRBJ2-7|TRBD1
CASSPHGTGGPYEQYF
TGTGCCAGCAGCCCCCACGGGACAGGGGGCCCCTACGAGCAGTACTTC
>once|TRBV5-1|TRBJ2-1|NA
CASSLPGARCNEQFF
TGCGCCAGCAGCTTGCCAGGGGCTCGCTGCAATGAGCAGTTCTTC
>NA|TRBV7-9|TRBJ1-5|NA
CASSLGPNNQPQHF
TGTGCCAGCAGCTTAGGTCCCAATAATCAGCCCCAGCATTTT
>NA|TRBV12-3/TRBV12-4|TRBJ1-3|NA
CASSFGGGGNTIYF
TGTGCCAGCAGTTTCGGGGGAGGTGGAAACACCATATATTTT
>NA|TRBV3-1|TRBJ2-7|NA
CASSPTGSPEFSYF
TGTGCCAGCAGCCCAACCGGATCCCCAGAGTTTTCGTACTTC
>NA|TRBV6-6|TRBJ2-1|TRBD2
CASTLGVPAGRYNEQFF
TGTGCCAGCACCCTGGGGGTCCCAGCGGGAAGATACAATGAGCAGTTCTTC
>NA|TRBV19|TRBJ1-5|TRBD1
CASSIRQGAPLWNQPQHF
TGTGCCAGTAGTATTCGGCAGGGGGCTCCTCTATGGAATCAGCCCCAGCATTTT
>many|TRBV7-2|TRBJ1-5|TRBD1
CASSPGAGTEWQPQHF
TGTGCCAGCAGCCCGGGGGCTGGGACAGAATGGCAGCCCCAGCATTTT
>many|TRBV13|TRBJ2-2|NA
CASSLGITNTGELFF
TGTGCCAGCAGCTTAGGGATCACGAACACCGGGGAGCTGTTTTTT
>few|TRBV12-3/TRBV12-4|TRBJ1-2|TRBD1
CASRTGQGYGYTF
TGTGCCAGCAGAACGGGACAGGGCTATGGCTACACCTTC
>NA|TRBV7-9|TRBJ2-7|NA
CASSLETGGTYEQYF
TGTGCCAGCAGCTTAGAGACAGGAGGAACCTACGAGCAGTACTTC
>NA|TRBV2|TRBJ2-5|NA
CARGPPNGEQTQYF
TGTGCCCGAGGCCCCCCAAACGGCGAGCAGACCCAGTACTTC
>NA|TRBV6-5|TRBJ2-7|TRBD1
CASSCSGLTGASEQYF
TGTGCCAGCAGTTGCTCGGGGCTGACAGGGGCGAGCGAGCAGTACTTC
>few|TRBV7-9|TRBJ2-5|NA
CASSYVLQETQYF
TGTGCCAGCAGCTATGTCCTCCAAGAGACCCAGTACTTC
>few|TRBV28|TRBJ2-7|NA
CASSSRLDPYEQYF
TGTGCCAGCAGTTCTCGACTAGACCCCTACGAGCAGTACTTC
>NA|TRBV7-9|TRBJ2-2|NA
CASSSGGPGELFF
TGTGCCAGCAGCTCTGGCGGGCCCGGGGAGCTGTTTTTT
>many|TRBV9|TRBJ1-1|NA
CASSVRPDGFRTEAFF
TGTGCCAGCAGCGTCAGACCCGACGGCTTCCGCACTGAAGCTTTCTTT
>many|TRBV4-3|TRBJ1-1|NA
CASSQDRWSYTEAFF
TGCGCCAGCAGCCAAGATCGTTGGTCCTACACTGAAGCTTTCTTT
>few|TRBV7-2|TRBJ2-3|NA
CASSLRGQGTDTQYF
TGTGCCAGCAGCCTCCGGGGTCAGGGTACAGATACGCAGTATTTT
>NA|TRBV3-1|TRBJ2-5|TRBD2
CASSQATAGALQETQYF
TGTGCCAGCAGCCAAGCGACAGCGGGGGCCCTCCAAGAGACCCAGTACTTC
>few|TRBV7-9|TRBJ2-7|NA
CASSFKGNEQYF
TGTGCCAGCAGCTTTAAGGGCAACGAGCAGTACTTC
>many|TRBV4-3|TRBJ2-3|NA
CASSQGGSLSTDTQYF
TGCGCCAGCAGCCAAGGGGGTAGCTTAAGCACAGATACGCAGTATTTT
>NA|TRBV20-1|TRBJ2-5|NA
CSASDVTPGFETQYF
TGCAGTGCTAGTGATGTGACTCCGGGTTTTGAGACCCAGTACTTC
>many|TRBV5-1|TRBJ2-7|TRBD1
CASSLRQGVFYEQYF
TGCGCCAGCAGCTTACGACAGGGAGTCTTCTACGAGCAGTACTTC
>NA|TRBV10-3|TRBJ2-3|NA
CAISQEGGPGLTDTQYF
TGTGCCATCAGTCAGGAGGGGGGGCCAGGTCTAACAGATACGCAGTATTTT
>NA|TRBV6-5|TRBJ2-7|NA
CASSYPDITYEQYF
TGTGCCAGCAGTTACCCGGACATAACCTACGAGCAGTACTTC
>few|TRBV27|TRBJ2-7|TRBD1
CASSLTGESYEQYF
TGTGCCAGCAGTTTGACAGGGGAATCCTACGAGCAGTACTTC
>many|TRBV14|TRBJ2-3|NA
CASSQDRAYTDTQYF
TGTGCCAGCAGCCAAGATCGGGCCTACACAGATACGCAGTATTTT
>NA|TRBV7-6|TRBJ2-1|NA
CASSLAVGGSSYNEQFF
TGTGCCAGCAGCTTAGCGGTCGGCGGTAGCTCCTACAATGAGCAGTTCTTC
>many|TRBV6-2/TRBV6-3|TRBJ1-5|NA
CASSPLELAANQPQHF
TGTGCCAGCAGTCCTCTTGAGTTGGCAGCTAATCAGCCCCAGCATTTT
>NA|TRBV6-5|TRBJ2-2|TRBD2
CASATGTSGTGELFF
TGTGCCAGCGCCACCGGGACTAGCGGCACCGGGGAGCTGTTTTTT
>many|TRBV7-2|TRBJ2-2|NA
CASSLASYRVRAGTGELFF
TGTGCCAGCAGCTTAGCGAGCTACAGGGTGAGGGCAGGCACCGGGGAGCTGTTTTTT
>many|TRBV6-5|TRBJ2-2|NA
CASRTADTGELFF
TGTGCCAGCAGAACAGCGGACACCGGGGAGCTGTTTTTT
>many|TRBV7-2|TRBJ2-7|NA
CASSVGGLEQYF
TGTGCCAGCAGCGTCGGGGGTCTCGAGCAGTACTTC
>NA|TRBV3-1|TRBJ2-6|NA
CASSQWAEHSGANVLTF
TGTGCCAGCAGCCAATGGGCAGAACACTCTGGGGCCAACGTCCTGACTTTC
>few|TRBV7-9|TRBJ1-3|NA
CASSLGQLSGNTIYF
TGTGCCAGCAGCTTAGGCCAGCTCTCTGGTAACACCATATATTTT
>few|TRBV20-1|TRBJ2-7|TRBD1
CSTTTPGQFYEQYF
TGCAGTACCACTACCCCGGGACAGTTCTACGAGCAGTACTTC